The clone carrying this T cell receptor (beta chain) has just a few counts. Its antigen is still unknown. TCRB transcripts that were expressed got sequenced, as all of the isolated RNA had been reverse transcribed. TCRdb keeps only in-frame clones here, not all; method: immunoSEQ multiplex PCR. The table records hundreds of thousands of clones, 15% to 17% of them present only once. This specimen comes from a study of beta chain features in type 1 diabetes. Staining for CD45RO/CCR7/CD25/CD127/CD95/CD27 allowed sorting of CD4+ naive, central memory, regulatory and stem cell-like memory cells. V shed 2 bases and J 6 bases; nucleotides not matched to a gene: 4. The CDR3 consists of 14 residues. Per germline, CDR1 SGDLS and CDR2 YYNGEE. Findings and limits, study-wide: For Type 1 diabetes patients, all four CD4+ subsets carried TCRB CDR3s that were moderately but significantly shorter. Cells expressing TCR highly could be over-represented by cDNA sequencing.

V usage is TRBV9 and J usage is TRBJ2-3; 9 positions match TRBD2. This TCR came from a man aged 18 to 30 in good health. The source material was naive CD4+ T cells from blood. The CDR3 nucleotides read TGTGCCAGCAGCGTGTTAGCGGGGGTGGATACGCAGTATTTT. The encoded protein is CASSVLAGVDTQYF.